This is a list of T cell receptor beta chains from one sample in a study of CD8+ T cells in alopecia areata. TCRdb keeps only in-frame clones here, not all; method: immunoSEQ multiplex PCR. The repertoire includes 87,000 or so clones, approximately 70% of them detected once, and 17% sits in the top ten. The sample here was CD8+ T cells sorted from blood, taken between weeks 43 and 45, from a patient treated with tofacitinib. These receptor sequences come from a human donor with alopecia areata. The CDR3 runs from the conserved cysteine through the conserved F or W. Fields, in order: J gene, clone size, D gene, V gene, CDR3 DNA, CDR3 protein. The D gene is left open where the match is weak. Clone size appears in some rows only: once, few, many, or a class for an expanded clone.

J: TRBJ1-4
size: NA
D: TRBD1
V: TRBV10-3
DNA: TGTGCCATCAGTGGGGACAGTGGAGAAAAACTGTTTTTT
CDR3: CAISGDSGEKLFF

J: TRBJ1-4
size: NA
D: NA
V: TRBV7-9
DNA: TGTGCCAGCAGCTTAGCGCCTAGACAACGCATGAAGGGAGAACTGTTTTTT
CDR3: CASSLAPRQRMKGELFF

J: TRBJ2-5
size: NA
D: NA
V: TRBV27
DNA: TGTGCCAGCAAGGGGTGGCAAGAGACCCAGTACTTC
CDR3: CASKGWQETQYF

J: TRBJ1-1
size: NA
D: NA
V: TRBV2
DNA: TGTGCCAGCAGGGGAGGCACTGAAGCTTTCTTT
CDR3: CASRGGTEAFF

J: TRBJ2-1
size: NA
D: NA
V: TRBV30
DNA: TGTGCCTGGAGTGTTACCCGGTACAATGAGCAGTTCTTC
CDR3: CAWSVTRYNEQFF

J: TRBJ1-1
size: NA
D: TRBD1
V: TRBV29-1
DNA: TGCAGCGTTGATAAGGGGGCTGGGGGAGCTTTCTTT
CDR3: CSVDKGAGGAFF

J: TRBJ2-3
size: NA
D: TRBD1
V: TRBV2
DNA: TGTGCCAGCAGGGACCGGGACAGGGGGCTCGGAGATACGCAGTATTTT
CDR3: CASRDRDRGLGDTQYF

J: TRBJ2-2
size: NA
D: NA
V: TRBV30
DNA: TGTGCCTGCCCAAAGCTGGGACCTGGGCGAAACACCGGGGAGCTGTTTTTT
CDR3: CACPKLGPGRNTGELFF

J: TRBJ1-2
size: few
D: NA
V: TRBV19
DNA: TGTGCCACTCGGGACCGTGGCTACACCTTC
CDR3: CATRDRGYTF

J: TRBJ1-2
size: NA
D: NA
V: TRBV2
DNA: TGTGCCAGCAGTCCTGTCAAGAACTATGGCTACACCTTC
CDR3: CASSPVKNYGYTF

J: TRBJ1-5
size: NA
D: NA
V: TRBV6-6
DNA: TGTGCCAGCAGCCGACAGACCTTAGGCGATCAGCCCCAGCATTTT
CDR3: CASSRQTLGDQPQHF

J: TRBJ1-1
size: once
D: NA
V: TRBV7-9
DNA: TGTGCCAGCAGCCCAGGGGACCGGGCTTTCTTT
CDR3: CASSPGDRAFF

J: TRBJ2-7
size: NA
D: TRBD2
V: TRBV27
DNA: TGTGCCAGCAGCTCACGGGGCGCGGGAGGAGAGCAGTACTTC
CDR3: CASSSRGAGGEQYF

J: TRBJ1-1
size: NA
D: NA
V: TRBV30
DNA: TGTGCCTGTAGGGATAACACTGAAGCTTTCTTT
CDR3: CACRDNTEAFF

J: TRBJ2-7
size: NA
D: NA
V: TRBV30
DNA: TGTGCCTGGAGTAAGAGCTCCTACGAGCAGTACTTC
CDR3: CAWSKSSYEQYF

J: TRBJ2-1
size: few
D: NA
V: TRBV7-8
DNA: TGTGCCAGCAGCTTACTTGCAGGGTTCAATGAGCAGTTCTTC
CDR3: CASSLLAGFNEQFF

J: TRBJ2-3
size: NA
D: TRBD2
V: TRBV7-9
DNA: TGTGCCAGCAGCTCGGCTAGCGGGGGAGGTAGGAGGACGCAGTATTTT
CDR3: CASSSASGGGRRTQYF

J: TRBJ2-5
size: NA
D: TRBD1
V: TRBV6-6
DNA: TGTGCCAGCAGTATCCCTGGGACAGGGAAAGAGACCCAGTACTTC
CDR3: CASSIPGTGKETQYF

J: TRBJ2-3
size: NA
D: TRBD2
V: TRBV19
DNA: TGTGCCAGCAAAATGACTAGCGGGCAGGATACGCAGTATTTT
CDR3: CASKMTSGQDTQYF

J: TRBJ1-1
size: few
D: NA
V: TRBV19
DNA: TGTGCCAGTAGAGCGGGGCCGAACACTGAAGCTTTCTTT
CDR3: CASRAGPNTEAFF

J: TRBJ1-2
size: NA
D: NA
V: TRBV29-1
DNA: TGCAGCGTTGAAGATGGGTCGGGGTGGGGTAACTATGGCTACACCTTC
CDR3: CSVEDGSGWGNYGYTF

J: TRBJ2-7
size: NA
D: NA
V: TRBV7-2
DNA: TGTGCCAGCAGCTATCAGGGACTTAGCGAGCAGTACTTC
CDR3: CASSYQGLSEQYF

J: TRBJ1-1
size: NA
D: NA
V: TRBV19
DNA: TGTGCCAGTAGTATTCGGGCAGGGGATTTCGGTTTAATTTTTGCTTTCTTT
CDR3: CASSIRAGDFGLIFAFF

J: TRBJ1-2
size: NA
D: TRBD1
V: TRBV4-3
DNA: TGCGCCAGCAGCCAGGGGACAGGGAACTATGGCTACACCTTC
CDR3: CASSQGTGNYGYTF

J: TRBJ1-5
size: NA
D: TRBD1
V: TRBV2
DNA: TGTGCCAGCAGTCCGGGACAGTACAATCAGCCCCAGCATTTT
CDR3: CASSPGQYNQPQHF

J: TRBJ2-3
size: NA
D: NA
V: TRBV25-1
DNA: TGTGCCAGCAGTGCAGACTGGCAGGGAACAGATACGCAGTATTTT
CDR3: CASSADWQGTDTQYF

J: TRBJ1-5
size: few
D: TRBD1
V: TRBV10-3
DNA: TGTGCCATCAGTGCCGGGACAGGGGATCGTCAGCCCCAGCATTTT
CDR3: CAISAGTGDRQPQHF

J: TRBJ2-2
size: NA
D: NA
V: TRBV29-1
DNA: TGCAGCGTTGAGGGGGAGCAGGGCCGCAACACCGGGGAGCTGTTTTTT
CDR3: CSVEGEQGRNTGELFF

J: TRBJ1-1
size: NA
D: NA
V: TRBV19
DNA: TGTGCCAGTAAATTTGCGGGAAGTGAAGCTTTCTTT
CDR3: CASKFAGSEAFF

J: TRBJ2-5
size: NA
D: TRBD2
V: TRBV4-3
DNA: TGCGCCAGCAGCCAAACGACTAGCGGGGTTGAGACTCAGTACTTC
CDR3: CASSQTTSGVETQYF

J: TRBJ2-4
size: NA
D: TRBD1
V: TRBV29-1
DNA: TGCAGCGCGGTGGGATTCTGGGACAGCATGGACATTCAGTACTTC
CDR3: CSAVGFWDSMDIQYF

J: TRBJ2-7
size: NA
D: NA
V: TRBV13
DNA: TGTGCCAGCAGCTTATCCCAACAGGGACCCTACGAGCAGTACTTC
CDR3: CASSLSQQGPYEQYF

J: TRBJ1-6
size: NA
D: TRBD1
V: TRBV4-3
DNA: TGCGCCAGCAGCCCTGACAGGGATTCACCCCTCCACTTT
CDR3: CASSPDRDSPLHF

J: TRBJ1-1
size: NA
D: TRBD1
V: TRBV5-6
DNA: TGTGCCAGCAGCCTGGACAGGGATGGAACTGAAGCTTTCTTT
CDR3: CASSLDRDGTEAFF

J: TRBJ2-3
size: NA
D: NA
V: TRBV7-2
DNA: TGTGCCAGCACCACCGGGACCACCAGCACAGATACGCAGTATTTT
CDR3: CASTTGTTSTDTQYF

J: TRBJ1-2
size: NA
D: NA
V: TRBV13
DNA: TGTGCCAGCAGTTCAGGGGATGGCTACACCTTC
CDR3: CASSSGDGYTF

J: TRBJ2-3
size: few
D: NA
V: TRBV4-1
DNA: TGCGCCAGCAGCCCTGGGGGCGGCACAGATACGCAGTATTTT
CDR3: CASSPGGGTDTQYF

J: TRBJ2-1
size: NA
D: NA
V: TRBV15
DNA: TGTGCCACCAGCGAAGACCCAAGCTCCTACAATGAGCAGTTCTTC
CDR3: CATSEDPSSYNEQFF

J: TRBJ1-5
size: NA
D: NA
V: TRBV10-2
DNA: TGCGCCAGCGGGACTAATCAGCCCCAGCATTTT
CDR3: CASGTNQPQHF

J: TRBJ2-1
size: NA
D: NA
V: TRBV19
DNA: TGTGCCAGTAGTATTTCGACGACCAACAATGAGCAGTTCTTC
CDR3: CASSISTTNNEQFF

J: TRBJ2-7
size: NA
D: NA
V: TRBV11-2
DNA: TGTGCCAGCAGTCCGGGAGCGAACGAGCAGTACTTC
CDR3: CASSPGANEQYF

J: TRBJ1-2
size: NA
D: TRBD1
V: TRBV29-1
DNA: TGCAGCGTCCGAACAGGGGGCCCCTATGGCTACACCTTC
CDR3: CSVRTGGPYGYTF

J: TRBJ2-5
size: once
D: NA
V: TRBV7-6
DNA: TGTGCCAGCAGCTTAGGGGTCGAGCGAGGGACCCAGTACTTC
CDR3: CASSLGVERGTQYF